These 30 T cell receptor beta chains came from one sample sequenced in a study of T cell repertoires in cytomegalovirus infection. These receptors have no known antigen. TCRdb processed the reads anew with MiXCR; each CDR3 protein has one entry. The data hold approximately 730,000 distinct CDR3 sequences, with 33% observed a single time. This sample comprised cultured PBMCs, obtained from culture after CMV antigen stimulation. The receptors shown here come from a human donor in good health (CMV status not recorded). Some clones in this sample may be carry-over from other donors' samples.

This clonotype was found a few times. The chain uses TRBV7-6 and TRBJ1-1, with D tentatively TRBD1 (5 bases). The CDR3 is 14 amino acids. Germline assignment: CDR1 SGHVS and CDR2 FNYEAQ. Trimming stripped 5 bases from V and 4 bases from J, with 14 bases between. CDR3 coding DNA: TGTGCCAGCAGCGTGGAGCGGGGGAGCACTGAAGCTTTCTTT. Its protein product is CASSVERGSTEAFF. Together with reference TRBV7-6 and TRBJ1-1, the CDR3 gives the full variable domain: GAGVSQSPRYKVTKRGQDVALRCDPISGHVSLYWYRQALGQGPEFLTYFNYEAQQDKSGLPNDRFSAERPEGSISTLTIQRTEQRDSAMYRCASSVERGSTEAFFGQGTRLTVV.

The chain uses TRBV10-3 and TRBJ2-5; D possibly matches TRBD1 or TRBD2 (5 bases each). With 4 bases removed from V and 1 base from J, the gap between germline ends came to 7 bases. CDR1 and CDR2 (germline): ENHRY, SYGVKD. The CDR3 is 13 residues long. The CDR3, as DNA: TGTGCCATCAGTGGAGGGGCCCAAGAGACCCAGTACTTC. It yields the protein CAISGGAQETQYF.

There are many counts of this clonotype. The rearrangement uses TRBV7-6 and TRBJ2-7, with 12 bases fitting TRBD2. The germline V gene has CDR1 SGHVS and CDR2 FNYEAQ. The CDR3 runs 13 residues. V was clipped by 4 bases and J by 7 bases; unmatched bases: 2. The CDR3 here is CASSSGLAGEQYF. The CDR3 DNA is TGTGCCAGCAGCTCCGGACTAGCGGGGGAGCAGTACTTC.

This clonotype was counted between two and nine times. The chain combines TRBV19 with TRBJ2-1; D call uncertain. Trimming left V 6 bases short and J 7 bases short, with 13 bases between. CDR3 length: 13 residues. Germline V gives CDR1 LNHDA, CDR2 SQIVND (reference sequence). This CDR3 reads CASRDRVVNEQFF. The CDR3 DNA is TGTGCCAGTAGGGACCGGGTAGTGAATGAGCAGTTCTTC.

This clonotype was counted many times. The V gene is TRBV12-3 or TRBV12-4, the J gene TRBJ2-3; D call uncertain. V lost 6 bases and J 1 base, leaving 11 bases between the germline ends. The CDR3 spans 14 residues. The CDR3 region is CASRVTLGTDTQYF. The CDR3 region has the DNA TGTGCCAGCAGGGTCACGCTCGGCACAGATACGCAGTATTTT.

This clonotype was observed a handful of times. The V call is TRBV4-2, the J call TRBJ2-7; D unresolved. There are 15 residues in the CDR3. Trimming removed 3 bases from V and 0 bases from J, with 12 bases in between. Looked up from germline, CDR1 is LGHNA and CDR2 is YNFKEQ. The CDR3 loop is CASSHTRTRSYEQYF. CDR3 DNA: TGTGCCAGCAGCCACACCCGGACCCGCTCCTACGAGCAGTACTTC.

The CDR3 nucleotides read TGTGCCAGCAGTGAGCAGCCGAGGGACACTGAAGCTTTCTTT. Translation: CASSEQPRDTEAFF. V and J are TRBV6-1 and TRBJ1-1; D call uncertain. The V gene lost 3 bases and the J gene lost 3 bases, with 11 bases spanning the gap. The germline gives CDR1 MNHNS, CDR2 SASEGT. The CDR3 is 14 residues long.

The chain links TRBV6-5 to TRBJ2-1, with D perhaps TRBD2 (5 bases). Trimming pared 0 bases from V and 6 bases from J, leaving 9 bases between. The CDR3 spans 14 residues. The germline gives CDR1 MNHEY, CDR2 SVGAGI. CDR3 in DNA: TGTGCCAGCAGTTACTCCGGGGTACGCAATGAGCAGTTCTTC. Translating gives CASSYSGVRNEQFF.

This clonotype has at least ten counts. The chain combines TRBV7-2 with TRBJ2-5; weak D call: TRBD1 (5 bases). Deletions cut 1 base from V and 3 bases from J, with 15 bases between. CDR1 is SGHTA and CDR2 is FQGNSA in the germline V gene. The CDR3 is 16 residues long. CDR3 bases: TGTGCCAGCAGCTTAGACGCAGGGTTCGGAAAAGAGACCCAGTACTTC. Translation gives CASSLDAGFGKETQYF.

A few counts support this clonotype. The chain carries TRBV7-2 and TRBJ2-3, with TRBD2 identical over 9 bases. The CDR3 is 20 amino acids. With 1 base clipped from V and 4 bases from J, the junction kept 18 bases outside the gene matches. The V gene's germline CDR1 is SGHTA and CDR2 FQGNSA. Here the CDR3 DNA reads TGTGCCAGCAGCTTAGGCCCCCTGGGTTTAGCGGGAGAAGTAGCAGATACGCAGTATTTT. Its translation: CASSLGPLGLAGEVADTQYF.

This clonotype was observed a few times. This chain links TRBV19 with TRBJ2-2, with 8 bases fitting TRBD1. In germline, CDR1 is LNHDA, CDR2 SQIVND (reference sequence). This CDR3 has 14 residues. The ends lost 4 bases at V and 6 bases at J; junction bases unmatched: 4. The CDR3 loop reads CASSRQGAPGELFF. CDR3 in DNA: TGTGCCAGTAGTAGGCAGGGGGCGCCCGGGGAGCTGTTTTTT.

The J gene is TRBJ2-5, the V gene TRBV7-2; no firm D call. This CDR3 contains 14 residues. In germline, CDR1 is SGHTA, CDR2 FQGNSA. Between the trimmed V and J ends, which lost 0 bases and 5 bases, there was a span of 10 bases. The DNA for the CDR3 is TGTGCCAGCAGCTTAGCAGGCAGCCCGGAGACCCAGTACTTC. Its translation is CASSLAGSPETQYF.

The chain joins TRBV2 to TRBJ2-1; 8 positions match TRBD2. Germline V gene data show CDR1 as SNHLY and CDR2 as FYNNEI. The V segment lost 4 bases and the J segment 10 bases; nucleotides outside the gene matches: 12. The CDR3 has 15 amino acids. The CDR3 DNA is TGTGCCAGCAGTGTAGGGACTAGAGGACAGAAGGAGCAGTTCTTC. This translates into CASSVGTRGQKEQFF.

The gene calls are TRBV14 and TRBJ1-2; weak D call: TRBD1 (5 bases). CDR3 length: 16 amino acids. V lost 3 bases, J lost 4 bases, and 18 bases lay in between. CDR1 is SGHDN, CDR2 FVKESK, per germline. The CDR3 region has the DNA TGTGCCAGCAGCCACCGGGGGTCAGGACCATTCTATGGCTACACCTTC. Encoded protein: CASSHRGSGPFYGYTF.

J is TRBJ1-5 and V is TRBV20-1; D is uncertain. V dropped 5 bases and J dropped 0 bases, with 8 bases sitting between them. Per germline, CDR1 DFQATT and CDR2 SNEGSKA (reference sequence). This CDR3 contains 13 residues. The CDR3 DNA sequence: TGCAGTGCTGCCGCTTCTAGCAATCAGCCCCAGCATTTT. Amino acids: CSAAASSNQPQHF.

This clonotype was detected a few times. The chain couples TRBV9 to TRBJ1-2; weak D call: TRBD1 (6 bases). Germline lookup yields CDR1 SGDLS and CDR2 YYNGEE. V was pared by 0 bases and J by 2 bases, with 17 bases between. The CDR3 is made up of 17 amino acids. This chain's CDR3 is CASSVDAGAWTNYGYTF. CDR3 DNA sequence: TGTGCCAGCAGCGTAGATGCGGGGGCTTGGACAAACTATGGCTACACCTTC.

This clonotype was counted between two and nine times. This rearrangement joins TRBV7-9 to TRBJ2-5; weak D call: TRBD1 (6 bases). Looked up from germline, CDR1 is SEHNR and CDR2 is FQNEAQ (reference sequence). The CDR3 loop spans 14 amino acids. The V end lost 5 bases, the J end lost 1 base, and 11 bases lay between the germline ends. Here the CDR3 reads CASSIDRSQETQYF. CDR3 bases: TGTGCCAGCAGCATCGACAGGAGCCAAGAGACCCAGTACTTC. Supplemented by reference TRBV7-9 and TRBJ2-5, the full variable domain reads DTGVSQNPRHKITKRGQNVTFRCDPISEHNRLYWYRQTLGQGPEFLTYFQNEAQLEKSRLLSDRFSAERPKGSFSTLEIQRTEQGDSAMYLCASSIDRSQETQYFGPGTRLLVL.

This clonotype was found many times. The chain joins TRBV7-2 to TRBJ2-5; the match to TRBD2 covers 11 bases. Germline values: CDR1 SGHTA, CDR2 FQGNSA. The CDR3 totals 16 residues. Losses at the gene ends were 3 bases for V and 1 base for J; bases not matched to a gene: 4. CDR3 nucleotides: TGTGCCAGCAGCTTTGTCGGGACTAGCGGCCAAGAGACCCAGTACTTC. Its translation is CASSFVGTSGQETQYF.

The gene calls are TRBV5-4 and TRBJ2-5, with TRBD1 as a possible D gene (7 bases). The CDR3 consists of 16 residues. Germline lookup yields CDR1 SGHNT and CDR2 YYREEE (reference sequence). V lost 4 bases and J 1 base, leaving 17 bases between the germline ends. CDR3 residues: CASSPRGGTAQETQYF. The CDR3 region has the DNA TGTGCCAGCAGCCCGCGTGGGGGGACAGCCCAAGAGACCCAGTACTTC.

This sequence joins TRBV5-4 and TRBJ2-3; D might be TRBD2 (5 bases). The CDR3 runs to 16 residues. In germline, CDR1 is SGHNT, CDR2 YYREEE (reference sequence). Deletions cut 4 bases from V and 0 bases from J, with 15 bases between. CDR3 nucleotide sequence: TGTGCCAGCAGCCCTCGACGTCGGACTAGCACAGATACGCAGTATTTT. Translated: CASSPRRRTSTDTQYF.

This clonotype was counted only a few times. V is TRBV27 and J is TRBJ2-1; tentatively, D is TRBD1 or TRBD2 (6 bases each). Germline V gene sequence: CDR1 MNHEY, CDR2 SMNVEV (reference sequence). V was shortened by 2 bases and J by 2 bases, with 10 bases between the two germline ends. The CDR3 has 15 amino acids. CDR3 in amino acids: CASSLMRGAYNEQFF. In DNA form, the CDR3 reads TGTGCCAGCAGTTTAATGAGGGGGGCCTACAATGAGCAGTTCTTC.

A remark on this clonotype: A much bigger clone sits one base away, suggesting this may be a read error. Here the CDR3 DNA reads TGTGCCAGCAGCTCGCAGCGGCCCTACGAGCAGTACTTC. Residues: CASSSQRPYEQYF. This chain links TRBV7-9 with TRBJ2-7; maybe TRBD2 (5 bases). Germline assignment: CDR1 SEHNR and CDR2 FQNEAQ (reference sequence). The CDR3 covers 13 residues. V was trimmed by 4 bases and J by 2 bases, leaving 9 bases between them. Full variable domain (rest looked up from reference TRBV7-9 and TRBJ2-7): DTGVSQNPRHKITKRGQNVTFRCDPISEHNRLYWYRQTLGQGPEFLTYFQNEAQLEKSRLLSDRFSAERPKGSFSTLEIQRTEQGDSAMYLCASSSQRPYEQYFGPGTRLTVT.

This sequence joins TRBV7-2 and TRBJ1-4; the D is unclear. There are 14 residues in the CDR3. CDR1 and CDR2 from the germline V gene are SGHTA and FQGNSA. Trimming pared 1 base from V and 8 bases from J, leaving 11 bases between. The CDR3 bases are TGTGCCAGCAGCTTAGGGCTAGCCCGGGAAAAACTGTTTTTT. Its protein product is CASSLGLAREKLFF.

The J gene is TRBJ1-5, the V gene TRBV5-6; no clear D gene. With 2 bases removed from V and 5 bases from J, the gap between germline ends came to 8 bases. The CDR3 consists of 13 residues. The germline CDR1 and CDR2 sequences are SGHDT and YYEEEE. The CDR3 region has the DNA TGTGCCAGCAGCTTCGGTTTCGATCAGCCCCAGCATTTT. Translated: CASSFGFDQPQHF.

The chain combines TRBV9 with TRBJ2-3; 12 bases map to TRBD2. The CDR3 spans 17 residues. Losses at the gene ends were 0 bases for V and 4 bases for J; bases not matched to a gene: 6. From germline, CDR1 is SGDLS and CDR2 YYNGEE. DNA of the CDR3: TGTGCCAGCAGCGTAGGGGCTAGCGGGAGGGCCGCAGATACGCAGTATTTT. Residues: CASSVGASGRAADTQYF.

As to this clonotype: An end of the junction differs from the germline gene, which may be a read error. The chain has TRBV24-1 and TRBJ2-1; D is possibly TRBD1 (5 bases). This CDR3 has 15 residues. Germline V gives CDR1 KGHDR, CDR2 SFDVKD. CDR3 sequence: CATSDPQGSYKEQFF. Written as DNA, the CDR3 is TGTGCCACCAGTGACCCGCAGGGCTCCTACAAAGAGCAGTTCTTC.

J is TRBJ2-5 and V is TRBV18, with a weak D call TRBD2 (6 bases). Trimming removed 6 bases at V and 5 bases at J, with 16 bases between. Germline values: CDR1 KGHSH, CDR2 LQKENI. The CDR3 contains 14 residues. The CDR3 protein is CASSTGGGLETQYF. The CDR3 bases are TGTGCCAGCTCTACTGGCGGAGGGTTGGAGACCCAGTACTTC.

The CDR3 nucleotides are TGTGCCAGCATGGGATTCAACGAGCAGTACTTC. This sequence encodes CASMGFNEQYF. The rearrangement links TRBV6-2 or TRBV6-3 to TRBJ2-7, with D uncertain. This CDR3 comprises 11 residues. The germline CDR1 and CDR2 sequences are MNHEY and SVGEGT. Trimming took 7 bases from V and 5 from J, leaving 9 bases between them.

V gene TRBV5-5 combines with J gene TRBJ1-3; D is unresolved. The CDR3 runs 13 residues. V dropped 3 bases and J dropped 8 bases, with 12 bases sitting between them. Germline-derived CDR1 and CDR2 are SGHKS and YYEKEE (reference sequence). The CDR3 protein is CASSSPRDHTIYF. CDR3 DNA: TGTGCCAGCAGCTCACCCCGGGATCACACCATATATTTT.

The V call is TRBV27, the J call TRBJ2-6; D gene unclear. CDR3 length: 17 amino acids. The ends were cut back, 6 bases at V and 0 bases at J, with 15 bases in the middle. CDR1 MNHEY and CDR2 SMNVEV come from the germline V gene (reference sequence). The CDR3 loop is CASRPWAESSGANVLTF. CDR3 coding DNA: TGTGCCAGCAGGCCCTGGGCAGAAAGCTCTGGGGCCAACGTCCTGACTTTC.